The clone carrying this TCR beta chain has at least ten counts. The target antigen is unknown. The entry originates in a study of naive and memory T cell subsets. J gave up 4 bases and V 5 bases, and 12 bases lay outside the gene matches. The CDR3 sequence is 16 residues long. Germline CDR1 DFQATT, CDR2 SNEGSKA (reference sequence). Regarding the study as a whole: Over 85% of naive TCR sequences appeared only once after error correction, unlike memory subsets.

Two oligonucleotides, mixed equimolar, formed the beta constant-region primer covering TRBC1 and TRBC2. An oligonucleotide with the SP2 primer and a 12-nucleotide UMI was ligated to the cDNA 3' end. Ligated cDNA was amplified by four rounds of PCR with nested alpha and beta constant-region primers and SP2. MiXCR was run by TCRdb on the UMI-ligation and nested PCR reads, yielding one entry per CDR3 protein. The sample lists 89,000 or so distinct CDR3 sequences, less than 15% occurring once. Four subsets defined by CD45RA and CD27 were sorted after CD3, CD4, CD8 and live/dead staining. The sequence was collected from a human donor in good health. Sequenced: central memory CD4+ T cells from blood. V is TRBV20-1 and J is TRBJ2-1; the match to TRBD2 covers 9 bases. CDR3 coding DNA: TGCAGTGCTCGAAGTTTTAGCGGGAGTAGGTACAATGAGCAGTTCTTC. This encodes CSARSFSGSRYNEQFF.